This passage covers 25 T cell receptor beta chains from one sample sequenced in a study of T cell repertoires in cytomegalovirus infection. Their recognized antigens are unknown. TCRdb reanalysed the reads using MiXCR and keeps one entry per CDR3 protein. This sample has about 700,000 distinct CDR3 sequences, with around a third found just once. Sequenced material: cultured PBMCs, taken from culture after CMV antigen stimulation. These receptor sequences come from a human donor in good health (CMV status not recorded). Some clones in this sample may be carry-over from other donors' samples.

As DNA, the CDR3 is TGTGCCAGCAGTTACTTCCTGGGGGCCGCGGGCACTGAAGCTTTCTTT. Residues: CASSYFLGAAGTEAFF. This chain joins TRBV6-5 and TRBJ1-1; D might be TRBD1 (6 bases). V lost 1 base, J lost 4 bases, and 16 bases lay in between. CDR3 length equals 16 residues. The V gene's germline CDR1 is MNHEY and CDR2 SVGAGI.

This clonotype was observed a handful of times. V is TRBV5-6 and J is TRBJ2-1, with TRBD1 matching 9 bases. The junction had 7 bases not matched to a gene; V was cut back by 2 bases and J by 7 bases. Per the germline V gene, CDR1 is SGHDT and CDR2 is YYEEEE. CDR3 length: 15 amino acids. CDR3 protein: CASSFGGGQGNEQFF. The CDR3 DNA reads TGTGCCAGCAGCTTTGGTGGCGGACAGGGGAATGAGCAGTTCTTC.

The rearrangement links TRBV6-1 to TRBJ2-1, with TRBD1 identical over 7 bases. The CDR3 is 17 amino acids. Germline V lookup: CDR1 MNHNS, CDR2 SASEGT. The V gene end was trimmed by 7 bases and the J gene end by 0 bases; junction bases not matched to a gene: 12. This CDR3 reads CASKSLQGSSSYNEQFF. CDR3 sequence (DNA): TGTGCCAGCAAATCCCTACAGGGGTCGAGCTCCTACAATGAGCAGTTCTTC.

The chain recombines TRBV6-1 with TRBJ1-1; D not certain. Trimming left V 5 bases short and J 7 bases short, with 14 bases between. Germline values: CDR1 MNHNS, CDR2 SASEGT. This CDR3 region has 13 residues. The CDR3 sequence: CASSYLEDGEAFF. The CDR3 DNA follows: TGTGCCAGCAGTTATTTGGAGGACGGTGAAGCTTTCTTT.

The chain employs TRBV6-5 and TRBJ2-1, with D possibly being TRBD2 (6 bases). CDR3 length equals 14 residues. Trimming cost V 11 bases and J 2 bases, with 16 bases left between them. The germline V gene has CDR1 MNHEY and CDR2 SVGAGI. DNA of the CDR3: TGTGCCTCACAGAGGGGAGGCGCCTACAATGAGCAGTTCTTC. This codes for CASQRGGAYNEQFF.

The genes are TRBV9 and TRBJ2-1; a possible D gene is TRBD2 (5 bases). V dropped 6 bases and J dropped 7 bases, with 8 bases sitting between them. CDR1 is SGDLS and CDR2 is YYNGEE in the germline V gene. The CDR3 consists of 11 residues. CDR3 DNA sequence: TGTGCCAGCAAGAGCGGAAATGAGCAGTTCTTC. Translation: CASKSGNEQFF.

This clonotype was counted a few times. The CDR3 loop reads CASSLDNARRFF. The CDR3 region has the DNA TGTGCCAGCAGCCTGGACAACGCAAGGCGGTTCTTC. This chain connects TRBV7-2 to TRBJ2-1; weak D call: TRBD1 (5 bases). V shed 5 bases and J shed 15 bases, with 17 bases lying between them. CDR1 is SGHTA and CDR2 is FQGNSA in the germline V gene. The CDR3 spans 12 residues. The complete variable domain, with remaining parts taken from reference TRBV7-2 and TRBJ2-1, reads GAGVSQSPSNKVTEKGKDVELRCDPISGHTALYWYRQSLGQGLEFLIYFQGNSAPDKSGLPSDRFSAERTGGSVSTLTIQRTQQEDSAVYLCASSLDNARRFFGPGTRLTVL.

The genes are TRBV28 and TRBJ1-1, with 7 positions matching TRBD1. The CDR3 spans 14 residues. Germline CDR1 is MDHEN and CDR2 is SYDVKM. Trimming at V came to 5 bases and at J to 4 bases, leaving 7 bases not matched to a gene. CDR3 nucleotides: TGTGCCAGCAGTCCCCCCAGGGGGTCCACTGAAGCTTTCTTT. It is translated as CASSPPRGSTEAFF.

Only a few counts were recorded for this clonotype. The chain combines TRBV7-6 with TRBJ2-3; tentatively, D is TRBD2 (5 bases). The CDR3 length is 13 residues. Trimming took 1 base from V and 5 from J, leaving 7 bases between them. Germline assignment: CDR1 SGHVS and CDR2 FNYEAQ. In DNA form, the CDR3 reads TGTGCCAGCAGCTTAGGAGGGATAGATACGCAGTATTTT. It codes for CASSLGGIDTQYF. Combining the CDR3 with reference TRBV7-6 and TRBJ2-3 gives the whole variable domain GAGVSQSPRYKVTKRGQDVALRCDPISGHVSLYWYRQALGQGPEFLTYFNYEAQQDKSGLPNDRFSAERPEGSISTLTIQRTEQRDSAMYRCASSLGGIDTQYFGPGTRLTVL.

This chain links TRBV27 with TRBJ2-3; D is undetermined. Germline assignment: CDR1 MNHEY and CDR2 SMNVEV (reference sequence). This CDR3 comprises 16 residues. The V and J ends lost 5 bases and 2 bases respectively, with 17 bases between them. Written as DNA, the CDR3 is TGTGCCAGCAGTCAAGCTCCCCGGCGTATCACAGATACGCAGTATTTT. Translated: CASSQAPRRITDTQYF.

This clonotype showed up just a few times. J is TRBJ1-4 and V is TRBV4-1; D remains ambiguous. The germline V gene encodes CDR1 MGHRA and CDR2 YSYEKL. V lost 4 bases to trimming and J lost 0 bases, with 12 bases between them. The CDR3 is made up of 16 amino acids. CDR3 nucleotide sequence: TGCGCCAGCAGCCTACTTAACGGTGCAACTAATGAAAAACTGTTTTTT. The encoded protein is CASSLLNGATNEKLFF.

For this clonotype: As the CDR3 is not closed by the conserved phenylalanine or tryptophan, this likely results from a read error. It is unclear where the CDR3 begins or ends on the DNA, so no DNA is shown, and the CDR3 is as TCRdb lists it. This chain uses TRBV7-2 with TRBJ1-1; the table's D call, TRBD1, was not checked against the DNA. The CDR3 sequence runs 13 residues, both termini included. Germline loops: CDR1 SGHTA, CDR2 FQGNSA. The CDR3 here is CASSLLQGAPWID.

This clonotype was counted at least ten times. The rearrangement uses TRBV7-8 and TRBJ2-7, with 13 bases aligning to TRBD2. The J segment lost 6 bases and the V segment lost 1 base, leaving 3 bases of the junction unmatched. This CDR3 has 15 residues. In germline, CDR1 is SGHVS, CDR2 FQNEAQ. The CDR3 reads CASSLGRLAGGEQYF. CDR3 sequence (DNA): TGTGCCAGCAGCTTAGGGAGACTAGCGGGAGGCGAGCAGTACTTC. The whole variable domain, remainder taken from reference TRBV7-8 and TRBJ2-7, is GAGVSQSPRYKVAKRGQDVALRCDPISGHVSLFWYQQALGQGPEFLTYFQNEAQLDKSGLPSDRFFAERPEGSVSTLKIQRTQQEDSAVYLCASSLGRLAGGEQYFGPGTRLTVT.

Only a few counts were recorded for this clonotype. The chain couples TRBV7-2 to TRBJ1-5; unclear D gene. This CDR3 is built from 13 residues. V was clipped by 1 base and J by 5 bases, with 6 bases between them. Germline CDR1 and CDR2: SGHTA and FQGNSA. The CDR3 DNA reads TGTGCCAGCAGCTTAGATATGGATCAGCCCCAGCATTTT. This encodes CASSLDMDQPQHF.

The chain carries TRBV29-1 and TRBJ2-7; D is possibly TRBD1 (6 bases). The CDR3 is made up of 13 amino acids. V dropped 2 bases and J dropped 2 bases, with 10 bases sitting between them. Germline V lookup: CDR1 SQVTM, CDR2 ANQGSEA. The CDR3 DNA reads as TGCAGCGTTGAACGGGACACCCCCTACGAGCAGTACTTC. This gives the protein CSVERDTPYEQYF.

This clonotype was seen more than once but under ten times. This chain joins TRBV10-3 and TRBJ1-3; D is unclear. CDR1 is ENHRY and CDR2 is SYGVKD in the germline V gene. This CDR3 is 16 amino acids long. The germline V and J ends were trimmed by 0 bases and 0 bases, with 9 bases remaining between them. CDR3 protein: CAISESGRPSGNTIYF. CDR3 in DNA: TGTGCCATCAGTGAGTCCGGCAGGCCCTCTGGAAACACCATATATTTT.

This clonotype has a single count. This chain links TRBV7-6 with TRBJ2-5, with D hard to call. Germline CDR1 reads SGHVS; CDR2 reads FNYEAQ. The CDR3 totals 14 residues. Trimming removed 2 bases from V and 5 bases from J, with 12 bases in between. CDR3 loop: CASSLKGLGETQYF. In DNA, the CDR3 is TGTGCCAGCAGCTTAAAGGGCCTCGGGGAGACCCAGTACTTC.

This clonotype was detected many times. The chain is built from TRBV7-2 and TRBJ1-3; D possibly corresponds to TRBD1 (6 bases). Trimming took off 3 bases at V and 3 bases at J, with 9 bases between the two ends. Per germline, CDR1 SGHTA and CDR2 FQGNSA. The CDR3 runs to 14 residues. The CDR3 reads CASSLGGRGNTIYF. CDR3 nucleotide sequence: TGTGCCAGCAGCTTGGGGGGCCGTGGAAACACCATATATTTT.

This clonotype was observed at least ten times. This chain uses TRBV7-2 with TRBJ2-3; 8 positions agree with TRBD1. The J segment lost 4 bases and the V segment lost 1 base, leaving 7 bases of the junction unmatched. The CDR3 length is 16 residues. From germline, CDR1 is SGHTA and CDR2 FQGNSA. The CDR3 DNA reads TGTGCCAGCAGCTTAGGAGACAGGGGTTGGTCAGATACGCAGTATTTT. It specifies CASSLGDRGWSDTQYF.

V and J are TRBV9 and TRBJ2-2; TRBD1 might be the D (6 bases). The V gene's germline CDR1 is SGDLS and CDR2 YYNGEE. V gave up 0 bases and J gave up 2 bases, with 8 bases separating them. This CDR3 is built from 15 residues. CDR3 sequence reads: CASSVAGQNTGELFF. CDR3 DNA: TGTGCCAGCAGCGTAGCGGGACAAAACACCGGGGAGCTGTTTTTT.

This rearrangement joins TRBV5-1 to TRBJ1-1; D possibly corresponds to TRBD1 (6 bases). V lost 4 bases, J lost 4 bases, and 20 bases lay in between. CDR1 and CDR2 from the germline V gene are SGHRS and YFSETQ. This CDR3 has 16 residues. DNA for the CDR3: TGCGCCAGCAGCCCAAGAGGGGCGGGGGGCGGCACTGAAGCTTTCTTT. It yields the protein CASSPRGAGGGTEAFF.

The chain links TRBV6-5 to TRBJ2-7; TRBD1 agrees at 9 bases. The junction had 5 bases not matched to a gene; V was cut back by 0 bases and J by 2 bases. This CDR3 region has 16 residues. Looked up from germline, CDR1 is MNHEY and CDR2 is SVGAGI. CDR3 region: CASSYSEGTGTYEQYF. DNA for the CDR3: TGTGCCAGCAGTTACTCAGAGGGGACAGGGACCTACGAGCAGTACTTC.

The chain combines TRBV12-3 or TRBV12-4 with TRBJ2-2; D gene uncertain. The CDR3 sequence is 15 residues long. Deletions cut 7 bases from V and 2 bases from J, with 14 bases between. This CDR3 is CASNQNPINTGELFF. The CDR3 DNA is TGTGCCAGCAATCAAAACCCGATTAACACCGGGGAGCTGTTTTTT.

This clonotype was counted at least ten times. J is TRBJ2-1 and V is TRBV7-2; 12 bases fit TRBD2. The CDR3 sequence is 16 residues long. V dropped 3 bases and J dropped 6; count of bases not matched to a gene: 6. Germline loops: CDR1 SGHTA, CDR2 FQGNSA. In nucleotides, the CDR3 is TGTGCCAGCAGCTTTCGACCGGGACTAGCGGGCAATGAGCAGTTCTTC. Its protein product is CASSFRPGLAGNEQFF.

The V and J genes are TRBV3-1 and TRBJ1-5; 7 bases align to TRBD1. J was trimmed by 6 bases and V by 4 bases; bases with no gene match: 9. The CDR3 length is 15 residues. Germline-derived CDR1 and CDR2 are LGHDT and YNNKEL (reference sequence). CDR3 in DNA: TGTGCCAGCAGCCGATCGACAGGGTGGTTTCAGCCCCAGCATTTT. Translating gives CASSRSTGWFQPQHF.